The 8 T cell receptor beta chains reported below all come from one sample, sequenced in a study of blood T cell repertoires in COVID-19. Assay: immunoSEQ multiplex PCR; the TCRdb copy retains only in-frame clones and omits some. The table has about 200,000 clones, 75% to 85% seen once; the top ten hold about 13%. The sample consisted of peripheral blood. These receptors came from a human donor in a cohort sampled during active COVID-19.

The genes are TRBV6-5 and TRBJ2-7; D uncertain. Germline loops: CDR1 MNHEY, CDR2 SVGAGI. The CDR3 contains 14 residues. The V end was cut by 2 bases, the J end by 2 bases, with 10 bases between. The CDR3 DNA reads TGTGCCAGCAGTTACGGCCTAGAGGCCTACGAGCAGTACTTC. Translating it yields CASSYGLEAYEQYF.

The chain recombines TRBV11-3 with TRBJ2-1; D may be TRBD2 (5 bases). V shed 5 bases and J shed 2 bases, with 10 bases lying between them. CDR3 length: 14 residues. Germline assignment: CDR1 SGHNT and CDR2 YENEEA. The CDR3 spells CASSAGDTYNEQFF. In DNA, the CDR3 is TGTGCCAGCAGCGCGGGTGATACCTACAATGAGCAGTTCTTC.

The rearrangement uses TRBV5-1 and TRBJ2-7, with 9 bases aligning to TRBD1. This CDR3 is 14 amino acids long. Germline trimming cut 4 bases from V and 3 bases from J; bases unmatched to any gene: 5. The V gene's germline CDR1 is SGHRS and CDR2 YFSETQ. CDR3 nucleotides: TGCGCCAGCAGCCCCGGGACAGGGAACTACGAGCAGTACTTC. Translation gives CASSPGTGNYEQYF. The full variable domain, completed using reference TRBV5-1 and TRBJ2-7, is KAGVTQTPRYLIKTRGQQVTLSCSPISGHRSVSWYQQTPGQGLQFLFEYFSETQRNKGNFPGRFSGRQFSNSRSEMNVSTLELGDSALYLCASSPGTGNYEQYFGPGTRLTVT.

This clone was counted once. The CDR3 bases are TGTGCCAGTGCGGGACAGCCGAACTATGGCTACACCTTC. As protein: CASAGQPNYGYTF. This chain connects TRBV6-6 to TRBJ1-2; 7 nucleotides line up with TRBD1. The germline V gene has CDR1 MNHNY and CDR2 SVGAGI (reference sequence). J gave up 2 bases and V 9 bases, and 6 bases lay outside the gene matches. CDR3 length equals 13 residues.

This chain connects TRBV20-1 to TRBJ1-1; D unresolved. This CDR3 contains 14 residues. The V end was cut by 3 bases, the J end by 1 base, with 12 bases between. Germline V lookup: CDR1 DFQATT, CDR2 SNEGSKA (reference sequence). The CDR3 DNA sequence: TGCAGTGCTAGTTCGGGGTGGGGGAACACTGAAGCTTTCTTT. This gives the protein CSASSGWGNTEAFF.

This chain joins TRBV4-3 and TRBJ2-5, with 11 bases aligning to TRBD1. CDR1 LGHNA and CDR2 YSLEER come from the germline V gene. V trimming: 0 bases; J trimming: 5 bases; junction bases outside the gene matches: 11. The CDR3 totals 18 residues. In DNA, the CDR3 is TGCGCCAGCAGCCAAGATGGTAGGACAGGGGGCGTCGGGGAGACCCAGTACTTC. It translates to CASSQDGRTGGVGETQYF.

The chain recombines TRBV28 with TRBJ2-1; a possible D gene is TRBD1 (5 bases). The length of the CDR3 is 12 residues. V was cut by 5 bases and J by 8 bases, with 10 bases left in between. Germline V gene sequence: CDR1 MDHEN, CDR2 SYDVKM. As DNA, the CDR3 is TGTGCCAGCAGTCCGCAGGGCCATGAGCAGTTCTTC. The encoded protein is CASSPQGHEQFF.

The rearrangement joins TRBV19 to TRBJ2-2; D is uncertain. V was shortened by 1 base and J by 7 bases, with 10 bases between the two germline ends. Looked up from germline, CDR1 is LNHDA and CDR2 is SQIVND (reference sequence). The CDR3 is made up of 14 amino acids. The CDR3 spells CASSIGAQNGELFF. The CDR3 region has the DNA TGTGCCAGTAGTATAGGGGCACAGAACGGGGAGCTGTTTTTT. Complete variable domain (other parts from reference TRBV19 and TRBJ2-2): DGGITQSPKYLFRKEGQNVTLSCEQNLNHDAMYWYRQDPGQGLRLIYYSQIVNDFQKGDIAEGYSVSREKKESFPLTVTSAQKNPTAFYLCASSIGAQNGELFFGEGSRLTVL.